The text below deals with one T cell receptor (beta chain). The sample is drawn from a study of OX40 agonist ivuxolimab in advanced cancers. Whole-study context: Participants could have had prior anti-PD-1, anti-PD-L1 or anti-CTLA-4 therapy, and around 40% had some.

Measured with immunoSEQ multiplex PCR; TCRdb has only the in-frame clones, and not every one. The sample lists approximately 33,000 clones, roughly nine tenths occurring once. Patients with a history of autoimmune disease or on systemic immunosuppression were excluded. CDR1 and CDR2 (germline): SQVTM, ANQGSEA. Deletions cut 4 bases from V and 6 bases from J, with 16 bases between. The CDR3 loop spans 13 amino acids. The sequence was collected from an adult with an advanced solid tumor such as melanoma, head and neck, liver or kidney cancer. The sequencing here drew on CD4+ or CD8+ T cells sorted from blood, taken in a trial of the OX40 agonist ivuxolimab. The V gene is TRBV29-1, the J gene TRBJ2-7; D might be TRBD1 (5 bases). The CDR3: CSVGWGYSSEQYF. CDR3 nucleotides: TGCAGCGTTGGATGGGGCTATTCTAGCGAGCAGTACTTC.